The 9 T cell receptor beta chains listed next were all sequenced from one sample in a study of blood T cell repertoires in COVID-19 (dated by TCRdb to the early 2020s). Library construction relied on the immunoSEQ multiplex PCR assay. Here the immuneACCESS table is served through TCRdb, limited to in-frame sequences with V and J called. Missing clones are a known gap in these copies; in checked studies unresolved V genes cover under half, and the rest lacks a known reason. The sample profile shows roughly 380,000 clones; roughly 80% of them were found once. The top ten constitute about 1% of the sample. The sample was peripheral blood. The receptors were sampled from a human donor with acute or convalescent COVID-19. The donor label of this sample is uncertain.

The rearrangement uses TRBV4-1 and TRBJ1-3; D is perhaps TRBD1 (5 bases). With 1 base removed from V and 4 bases from J, the gap between germline ends came to 11 bases. The CDR3 has 15 residues. The germline gives CDR1 MGHRA, CDR2 YSYEKL. The CDR3 loop is CASSQGPAGGNTIYF. The CDR3, as DNA: TGCGCCAGCAGCCAAGGCCCCGCAGGGGGAAACACCATATATTTT.

This clone was picked up a small number of times. This rearrangement joins TRBV11-2 to TRBJ1-2; D ambiguous. The germline gives CDR1 SGHAT, CDR2 FQNNGV. This CDR3 contains 15 residues. Trimming took 4 bases from V and 0 from J, leaving 12 bases between them. DNA of the CDR3: TGTGCCAGCAGCTCCTGGGAGACTGCTAACTATGGCTACACCTTC. Amino acids: CASSSWETANYGYTF.

This chain uses TRBV18 with TRBJ1-4; TRBD1 is a possible D gene (6 bases). CDR3 length equals 13 residues. Germline CDR1 reads KGHSH; CDR2 reads LQKENI. Trimming cost V 5 bases and J 6 bases, with 10 bases left between them. Written as DNA, the CDR3 is TGTGCCAGCTCAAGGGCAGGGGATGAAAAACTGTTTTTT. Protein product: CASSRAGDEKLFF.

The chain carries TRBV6-2 or TRBV6-3 and TRBJ2-2, with 15 bases aligning to TRBD2. Germline-derived CDR1 and CDR2 are MNHEY and SVGEGT. The length of the CDR3 is 16 residues. V lost 5 bases and J lost 7; bases outside the gene matches: 5. Written as DNA, the CDR3 is TGTGCCAGCAGTGGGACTAGCGGGGGGATAATCGGGGAGCTGTTTTTT. Protein: CASSGTSGGIIGELFF.

This clone was recorded only once. V gene TRBV29-1 combines with J gene TRBJ2-2; 9 bases map to TRBD1. Germline values: CDR1 SQVTM, CDR2 ANQGSEA. This CDR3 is built from 15 residues. With 6 bases clipped from V and 2 bases from J, the junction kept 7 bases outside the gene matches. This CDR3 is CSVTGTGRNTGELFF. The CDR3 region has the DNA TGCAGCGTGACCGGGACAGGGAGAAACACCGGGGAGCTGTTTTTT.

This clone appeared a single time. The chain uses TRBV7-2 and TRBJ1-1; D is uncertain. The V gene's germline CDR1 is SGHTA and CDR2 FQGNSA. The V end was cut by 10 bases, the J end by 1 base, with 13 bases between. The CDR3 loop spans 13 amino acids. CDR3 amino acids: CATGGVRNTEAFF. CDR3 coding DNA: TGTGCCACTGGCGGGGTCAGGAACACTGAAGCTTTCTTT.

This clone was seen a handful of times. The V and J genes are TRBV9 and TRBJ2-3; D not resolved. Germline loops: CDR1 SGDLS, CDR2 YYNGEE. The CDR3 is 13 amino acids. V lost 3 bases to trimming and J lost 4 bases, with 9 bases between them. The CDR3 bases are TGTGCCAGCAGCGCCACTGGTTCAGATACGCAGTATTTT. The encoded protein is CASSATGSDTQYF.

This clone has just a few counts. This chain uses TRBV18 with TRBJ2-7; TRBD2 aligns across 15 bases. This CDR3 comprises 15 residues. Trimming took 4 bases from V and 3 from J; bases not matched to a gene: 1. Germline loops: CDR1 KGHSH, CDR2 LQKENI. This CDR3 reads CASSLGLAGGYEQYF. The CDR3 coding sequence is TGTGCCAGCTCACTGGGACTAGCGGGGGGCTACGAGCAGTACTTC.

The J gene is TRBJ2-3, the V gene TRBV10-3; TRBD1 might be the D (5 bases). Germline loops: CDR1 ENHRY, CDR2 SYGVKD. V gave up 10 bases and J gave up 9 bases, with 17 bases separating them. The CDR3 spans 12 residues. This CDR3 reads CATLGAGRTQYF. CDR3 in DNA: TGTGCCACCCTTGGGGCAGGGCGGACGCAGTATTTT.